Shown below are 31 T cell receptor beta chains from a single sample sequenced in a study of vaccination effects on CD4 cells after COVID-19. These receptors' antigens are unknown. Profiling relied on immunoSEQ multiplex PCR, and the TCRdb table lists in-frame clones only, not all of them. The sample consists of 24,000 or so clones, approximately 80% of them appearing once. In the ViraFEST assay, antigen-specific CD4+ clonotypes were identified by expansion after peptide-pool stimulation. CD4+ T cells were isolated after around ten days of culture. Infection with SARS-CoV-2 occurred in the person between March and December 2020, and PCR confirmed it. The sample consisted of CD4+ T cells from PBMCs cultured with HCoV-NL63 spike peptides, taken before COVID-19 vaccination. All receptors derive from a human donor who had a prior SARS-CoV-2 infection.

This rearrangement joins TRBV7-2 to TRBJ2-1, with D perhaps matching TRBD2 (5 bases). Trimming removed 5 bases at V and 4 bases at J, with 15 bases between. From germline, CDR1 is SGHTA and CDR2 FQGNSA. CDR3 length: 15 residues. The CDR3 loop is CASSQKRAGYNEQFF. The CDR3 DNA follows: TGTGCCAGCAGCCAAAAGAGGGCCGGGTACAATGAGCAGTTCTTC.

In this sample, this clone turned up once. The chain recombines TRBV27 with TRBJ2-5; D might be TRBD1 or TRBD2, each matching 5 bases. Trimming took off 2 bases at V and 5 bases at J, with 21 bases between the two ends. CDR1 is MNHEY and CDR2 is SMNVEV in the germline V gene (reference sequence). This CDR3 comprises 17 residues. CDR3 sequence: CASSLRGSLGDVETQYF. The CDR3 nucleotides read TGTGCCAGCAGTTTACGTGGGTCCTTGGGGGACGTGGAGACCCAGTACTTC.

The chain has TRBV6-1 and TRBJ2-1; D remains unclear. The CDR3 covers 16 residues. V shed 4 bases and J shed 0 bases, with 13 bases lying between them. Germline CDR1 and CDR2: MNHNS and SASEGT. The CDR3 DNA follows: TGTGCCAGCAGTGGGGTGGGAATTCTCTCCTACAATGAGCAGTTCTTC. It translates to CASSGVGILSYNEQFF.

The gene calls are TRBV11-2 and TRBJ2-7; no clear D gene. This CDR3 spans 14 amino acids. Germline CDR1 is SGHAT and CDR2 is FQNNGV. Between the trimmed V and J ends, which lost 1 base and 3 bases, there was a span of 10 bases. CDR3 sequence (DNA): TGTGCCAGCAGCTTAGTAAGGCGATACTACGAGCAGTACTTC. Amino acids: CASSLVRRYYEQYF.

The chain employs TRBV2 and TRBJ1-5, with D unresolved. Germline loops: CDR1 SNHLY, CDR2 FYNNEI. Between the trimmed V and J ends, which lost 3 bases and 1 base, there was a span of 7 bases. This CDR3 contains 14 residues. CDR3 amino acids: CASSDRLSNQPQHF. CDR3 in DNA: TGTGCCAGCAGTGACCGGCTGAGCAATCAGCCCCAGCATTTT.

This clone appeared once. The gene calls are TRBV12-5 and TRBJ1-2; no definite D call. This CDR3 comprises 17 residues. V was shortened by 0 bases and J by 4 bases, with 18 bases between the two germline ends. Germline values: CDR1 LGHNT, CDR2 FRNRAP. CDR3 sequence: CASGLVPPIRAPYGYTF. DNA of the CDR3: TGTGCTAGTGGTTTGGTCCCCCCCATCCGGGCACCCTATGGCTACACCTTC.

V and J are TRBV7-9 and TRBJ2-1; 13 bases match TRBD2. Germline lookup yields CDR1 SEHNR and CDR2 FQNEAQ (reference sequence). V shed 5 bases, J shed 7 bases, and the junction held 8 bases outside the gene matches. The CDR3 sequence is 16 residues long. This chain's CDR3 is CASSPWTSGRKNEQFF. Written as DNA, the CDR3 is TGTGCCAGCAGCCCTTGGACTAGCGGGAGAAAGAATGAGCAGTTCTTC.

This chain links TRBV27 with TRBJ2-7; 12 bases align to TRBD1. The CDR3 covers 15 residues. V was pared by 6 bases and J by 5 bases, with 8 bases of the junction left unmatched. Looked up from germline, CDR1 is MNHEY and CDR2 is SMNVEV (reference sequence). Here the CDR3 reads CASRDPGQGAHEQYF. As DNA, the CDR3 is TGTGCCAGCAGAGACCCGGGACAGGGGGCCCACGAGCAGTACTTC.

This clone came up once. V gene TRBV7-9 combines with J gene TRBJ2-3; possibly TRBD1 or TRBD2 for D (6 bases each). Trimming took off 5 bases at V and 4 bases at J, with 22 bases between the two ends. The CDR3 sequence is 17 residues long. Per germline, CDR1 SEHNR and CDR2 FQNEAQ (reference sequence). DNA for the CDR3: TGTGCCAGCAGCAGAGGACAGCCTAGCGCTCACCCAGATACGCAGTATTTT. The encoded protein is CASSRGQPSAHPDTQYF.

The J gene is TRBJ1-4, the V gene TRBV4-2; TRBD1 is a possible D gene (5 bases). The CDR3 is 16 residues long. V was trimmed by 1 base and J by 4 bases, leaving 13 bases between them. CDR1 is LGHNA, CDR2 YNFKEQ, per germline. The CDR3 DNA reads TGTGCCAGCAGCCAAGTAATCGGCCAGGGTAATGAAAAACTGTTTTTT. Translation: CASSQVIGQGNEKLFF.

The chain employs TRBV6-2 or TRBV6-3 and TRBJ1-2; TRBD1 aligns across 7 bases. The CDR3 sequence is 16 residues long. In germline, CDR1 is MNHEY, CDR2 SVGEGT. Trimming took 2 bases from V and 2 from J; bases not matched to a gene: 8. The CDR3 sequence: CASSYVLGTENYGYTF. Here the CDR3 DNA reads TGTGCCAGCAGTTACGTACTGGGGACAGAGAACTATGGCTACACCTTC.

The chain uses TRBV19 and TRBJ2-2, with D tentatively TRBD1 or TRBD2 (5 bases each). The CDR3 spans 14 residues. Germline values: CDR1 LNHDA, CDR2 SQIVND (reference sequence). Between the trimmed V and J ends, which lost 6 bases and 2 bases, there was a span of 10 bases. Here the CDR3 DNA reads TGTGCCAGTAGCTCGGGACGTAACACCGGGGAGCTGTTTTTT. Amino acids: CASSSGRNTGELFF. The full variable domain, rest sourced from reference TRBV19 and TRBJ2-2, is DGGITQSPKYLFRKEGQNVTLSCEQNLNHDAMYWYRQDPGQGLRLIYYSQIVNDFQKGDIAEGYSVSREKKESFPLTVTSAQKNPTAFYLCASSSGRNTGELFFGEGSRLTVL.

The rearrangement uses TRBV19 and TRBJ2-3, with D perhaps TRBD1 (5 bases). This CDR3 spans 17 amino acids. Germline assignment: CDR1 LNHDA and CDR2 SQIVND (reference sequence). Trimming removed 4 bases at V and 3 bases at J, with 20 bases between. This chain's CDR3 is CASSNTGLWVGTDTQYF. The CDR3, as DNA: TGTGCCAGTAGTAACACAGGTTTGTGGGTTGGGACAGATACGCAGTATTTT.

The DNA for the CDR3 is TGTGCCAGCAGCCAACAGGGCAGTGGGGCTGAAGCTTTCTTT. Its protein product is CASSQQGSGAEAFF. The chain links TRBV3-1 (or the pseudogene TRBV3-2) to TRBJ1-1; D is perhaps TRBD1 (5 bases). V lost 2 bases and J lost 6, with 13 bases in between. Germline V gene sequence: CDR1 LGHDT, CDR2 YNNKEL (reference sequence). The CDR3 covers 14 residues.

This chain links TRBV5-8 with TRBJ2-4, with D tentatively TRBD1 (5 bases). The V and J ends lost 0 bases and 7 bases respectively, with 8 bases between them. Germline CDR1 reads SGHTS; CDR2 reads YDEGEE. CDR3 length: 13 residues. CDR3 loop: CASSLAPGNIQYF. For the CDR3, the DNA is TGTGCCAGCAGCTTGGCCCCAGGGAACATTCAGTACTTC.

This sequence joins TRBV27 and TRBJ1-1; no firm D call. From germline, CDR1 is MNHEY and CDR2 SMNVEV (reference sequence). CDR3 length: 13 residues. V was trimmed by 1 base and J by 3 bases, leaving 6 bases between them. The CDR3 DNA is TGTGCCAGCAGTTTATTACCTTACACTGAAGCTTTCTTT. The encoded protein is CASSLLPYTEAFF.

This clone was picked up a small number of times. The chain recombines TRBV2 with TRBJ2-2; D is possibly TRBD2 (7 bases). The V and J ends lost 6 bases and 2 bases respectively, with 13 bases between them. Germline CDR1 is SNHLY and CDR2 is FYNNEI. The CDR3 contains 15 residues. In DNA form, the CDR3 reads TGTGCCAGCAGCAGGTGGGGGGGCAACACCGGGGAGCTGTTTTTT. Translated: CASSRWGGNTGELFF. Full variable domain (missing parts from reference TRBV2 and TRBJ2-2): EPEVTQTPSHQVTQMGQEVILRCVPISNHLYFYWYRQILGQKVEFLVSFYNNEISEKSEIFDDQFSVERPDGSNFTLKIRSTKLEDSAMYFCASSRWGGNTGELFFGEGSRLTVL.

CDR3 loop: CASSDMNTEAFF. CDR3 bases: TGTGCCAGCAGTGACATGAACACTGAAGCTTTCTTT. The chain is built from TRBV3-1 (or the pseudogene TRBV3-2) and TRBJ1-1; no reliable D call. With 6 bases removed from V and 0 bases from J, the gap between germline ends came to 5 bases. CDR1 is LGHDT, CDR2 YNNKEL, per germline (reference sequence). This CDR3 is built from 12 residues.

There are a few counts of this clone. The chain links TRBV3-1 (or the pseudogene TRBV3-2) to TRBJ1-1; 9 bases match TRBD1. CDR3 length equals 14 residues. J lost 6 bases, V lost 5 bases, and 7 bases had no gene match. In germline, CDR1 is LGHDT, CDR2 YNNKEL (reference sequence). CDR3 in DNA: TGTGCCAGCAGCTACCCGGGACAGGGCTCTGAAGCTTTCTTT. Translated: CASSYPGQGSEAFF.

This clone turned up a few times. The rearrangement uses TRBV5-6 and TRBJ2-3; the D gene could be TRBD1 or TRBD2 (5 bases each). V was pared by 3 bases and J by 3 bases, with 17 bases between. The CDR3 covers 16 residues. Germline V gives CDR1 SGHDT, CDR2 YYEEEE. The CDR3 spells CASSYKGESETDTQYF. CDR3 nucleotide sequence: TGTGCCAGCAGCTATAAAGGGGAGTCTGAAACAGATACGCAGTATTTT. The full variable domain, with the rest looked up from reference TRBV5-6 and TRBJ2-3, is DAGVTQSPTHLIKTRGQQVTLRCSPKSGHDTVSWYQQALGQGPQFIFQYYEEEERQRGNFPDRFSGHQFPNYSSELNVNALLLGDSALYLCASSYKGESETDTQYFGPGTRLTVL.

V and J are TRBV7-9 and TRBJ1-2, with TRBD1 identical over 8 bases. J gave up 0 bases and V 1 base, and 10 bases lay outside the gene matches. CDR1 is SEHNR, CDR2 FQNEAQ, per germline (reference sequence). CDR3 length: 18 amino acids. The DNA for the CDR3 is TGTGCCAGCAGCTTAGGCCTTGGGCAGGGGGCTGCTAACTATGGCTACACCTTC. Translation: CASSLGLGQGAANYGYTF.

The V and J genes are TRBV21-1 and TRBJ1-5; the table gives TRBD1 as D, unverified against the DNA. TRBV21-1 is recorded as a pseudogene. The length of the CDR3 is 12 residues. CDR3 in amino acids: CARQGDNQPQHF. CDR3 coding DNA: TGTGCCAGACAGGGGGACAATCAGCCCCAGCATTTT.

The chain couples TRBV12-1 to TRBJ1-4. TRBV12-1 represents a pseudogene. The CDR3 is 16 amino acids. The CDR3 sequence: CASSPYQGRLNEKLFF. The CDR3 bases are TGTGCCAGCAGCCCGTACCAGGGACGCCTTAATGAAAAACTGTTTTTT.

The genes are TRBV2 and TRBJ2-7; 7 bases match TRBD1. Unmatched junction bases numbered 9, after V lost 7 bases and J lost 3 bases. There are 14 residues in the CDR3. Germline CDR1 SNHLY, CDR2 FYNNEI. Here the CDR3 reads CASKPGTEYYEQYF. The CDR3 DNA reads as TGTGCCAGCAAGCCCGGGACAGAGTACTACGAGCAGTACTTC. The variable domain in full, with the rest retrieved from reference TRBV2 and TRBJ2-7, is EPEVTQTPSHQVTQMGQEVILRCVPISNHLYFYWYRQILGQKVEFLVSFYNNEISEKSEIFDDQFSVERPDGSNFTLKIRSTKLEDSAMYFCASKPGTEYYEQYFGPGTRLTVT.

The rearrangement joins TRBV5-6 to TRBJ2-1, with TRBD2 matching 9 bases. The CDR3 has 16 amino acids. Trimming took 3 bases from V and 4 from J; bases not matched to a gene: 8. The germline gives CDR1 SGHDT, CDR2 YYEEEE. The CDR3 is CASSWGLAGEYNEQFF. CDR3 sequence (DNA): TGTGCCAGCAGCTGGGGCTTAGCGGGGGAGTACAATGAGCAGTTCTTC.

The V and J genes are TRBV7-9 and TRBJ2-1, with D hard to call. Trimming pared 2 bases from V and 1 base from J, leaving 12 bases between. The CDR3 totals 16 residues. Germline V gives CDR1 SEHNR, CDR2 FQNEAQ (reference sequence). CDR3 nucleotides: TGTGCCAGCAGCTTACTTCCTCAGATTTCCTACAATGAGCAGTTCTTC. Translated: CASSLLPQISYNEQFF. The whole variable domain, filled in from reference TRBV7-9 and TRBJ2-1, reads DTGVSQNPRHKITKRGQNVTFRCDPISEHNRLYWYRQTLGQGPEFLTYFQNEAQLEKSRLLSDRFSAERPKGSFSTLEIQRTEQGDSAMYLCASSLLPQISYNEQFFGPGTRLTVL.

The rearrangement links TRBV6-6 to TRBJ2-5; the match to TRBD2 covers 10 bases. The J segment lost 3 bases and the V segment lost 7 bases, leaving 17 bases of the junction unmatched. Germline CDR1 reads MNHNY; CDR2 reads SVGAGI (reference sequence). CDR3 length: 18 residues. The CDR3 sequence: CASTRRGLAGVGEETQYF. Here the CDR3 DNA reads TGTGCCAGCACTCGACGAGGCCTAGCGGGAGTTGGGGAAGAGACCCAGTACTTC.

This chain links TRBV5-1 with TRBJ1-2, with D tentatively TRBD1 (5 bases). V was cut by 4 bases and J by 3 bases, with 10 bases left in between. The CDR3 length is 13 residues. Germline loops: CDR1 SGHRS, CDR2 YFSETQ. As DNA, the CDR3 is TGCGCCAGCAGCGTCGGGACGGACTATGGCTACACCTTC. Translation gives CASSVGTDYGYTF.

The chain recombines TRBV12-5 with TRBJ2-5; D not certain. The CDR3 totals 11 residues. The ends were cut back, 4 bases at V and 5 bases at J, with 5 bases in the middle. Germline-derived CDR1 and CDR2 are LGHNT and FRNRAP. CDR3 in DNA: TGTGCTAGTGGTTCATCGGAGACCCAGTACTTC. This translates into CASGSSETQYF.

The rearrangement uses TRBV30 and TRBJ1-5; possibly TRBD1 for D (5 bases). The V gene's germline CDR1 is GTSNPN and CDR2 SVGIG (reference sequence). Between the trimmed V and J ends, which lost 2 bases and 0 bases, there was a span of 14 bases. The CDR3 length is 16 residues. In nucleotides, the CDR3 is TGTGCCTGGAGTATCCAGGGTAGGGATAGCAATCAGCCCCAGCATTTT. It translates to CAWSIQGRDSNQPQHF.

This chain connects TRBV4-2 to TRBJ1-2; the D is unclear. The CDR3 runs 16 residues. Trimming shortened V by 0 bases and J by 4 bases, and 15 bases separated the two germline ends. CDR1 is LGHNA, CDR2 YNFKEQ, per germline. DNA of the CDR3: TGTGCCAGCAGCCAAGATCGTAGCCTTCGGGTCTATGGCTACACCTTC. It encodes CASSQDRSLRVYGYTF.